Below, 27 T cell receptor beta chains from the same sample are listed, as sequenced in a study of cytomegalovirus exposure and HLA in healthy donors. The PCR had 60 Vbeta and 13 Jbeta primers. Clones were read by immunoSEQ multiplex PCR, and TCRdb kept only the in-frame ones, dropping some. The sample yields fewer than 300,000 clones, around 86% seen once. Sequencing was carried out using PBMCs. The source of these receptors is a middle-aged man in good health and CMV-seropositive.

This clone was detected once. The chain employs TRBV27 and TRBJ2-7; maybe TRBD2 (5 bases). The CDR3 is made up of 11 amino acids. V lost 3 bases and J lost 7, with 7 bases in between. Germline V lookup: CDR1 MNHEY, CDR2 SMNVEV (reference sequence). As DNA, the CDR3 is TGTGCCAGCAGTTTTGGGAGAGAGCAGTACTTC. Residues: CASSFGREQYF.

The V call is TRBV7-2, the J call TRBJ2-7; TRBD2 matches at 7 bases. Trimming at V came to 6 bases and at J to 3 bases, leaving 11 bases not matched to a gene. CDR3 length: 15 residues. Germline V lookup: CDR1 SGHTA, CDR2 FQGNSA. The CDR3 spells CASSFGEGSFYEQYF. The CDR3 region has the DNA TGTGCCAGCAGTTTCGGGGAGGGGAGCTTCTACGAGCAGTACTTC.

The V and J genes are TRBV13 and TRBJ1-5; TRBD1 matches at 7 bases. The trim removed 5 bases at V and 6 bases at J, leaving 10 bases unmatched. Germline CDR1 PRHDT, CDR2 FYEKMQ (reference sequence). This CDR3 has 15 amino acids. The CDR3 sequence: CASSIGGGRSQPQHF. In DNA form, the CDR3 reads TGTGCCAGCAGCATCGGAGGGGGCCGCAGTCAGCCCCAGCATTTT.

This clone appeared a single time. This rearrangement joins TRBV30 to TRBJ2-7; possible D gene TRBD1, 8 bases. V shed 2 bases and J shed 7 bases, with 21 bases lying between them. The CDR3 is made up of 15 amino acids. Per the germline V gene, CDR1 is GTSNPN and CDR2 is SVGIG (reference sequence). CDR3 sequence: CAWSHRGGISWEQYF. The CDR3 DNA sequence: TGTGCCTGGAGTCACAGGGGGGGGATATCTTGGGAGCAGTACTTC.

This rearrangement joins TRBV4-3 to TRBJ2-3; a weak D match, TRBD1 (6 bases). The germline V gene encodes CDR1 LGHNA and CDR2 YSLEER. V dropped 1 base and J dropped 1 base, with 21 bases sitting between them. The CDR3 has 19 amino acids. The CDR3 region has the DNA TGCGCCAGCAGCCAAGGCGAGTCCAGGGGAAGGCTTGGCACAGATACGCAGTATTTT. The encoded protein is CASSQGESRGRLGTDTQYF.

The chain carries TRBV9 and TRBJ1-2; D is uncertain. Trimming took 0 bases from V and 6 from J, leaving 12 bases between them. This CDR3 has 14 residues. CDR1 is SGDLS and CDR2 is YYNGEE in the germline V gene. CDR3 protein: CASSVEAGWDGYTF. Here the CDR3 DNA reads TGTGCCAGCAGCGTAGAGGCAGGATGGGATGGCTACACCTTC.

This chain uses TRBV5-5 with TRBJ2-2; 10 bases are shared with TRBD2. V was clipped by 3 bases and J by 5 bases; unmatched bases: 4. Germline values: CDR1 SGHKS, CDR2 YYEKEE (reference sequence). The CDR3 sequence is 15 residues long. CDR3 nucleotide sequence: TGTGCCAGCAGCTCAGCGGGAGGGTGGACCGGGGAGCTGTTTTTT. Its translation is CASSSAGGWTGELFF.

This chain joins TRBV19 and TRBJ2-6; D might be TRBD1 (5 bases). V was pared by 6 bases and J by 2 bases, with 5 bases between. Germline V gene data show CDR1 as LNHDA and CDR2 as SQIVND (reference sequence). The CDR3 runs to 13 residues. The CDR3 spells CASRGPGANVLTF. The DNA of the CDR3 is TGTGCCAGTAGGGGGCCTGGGGCCAACGTCCTGACTTTC.

The rearrangement links TRBV29-1 to TRBJ1-2; 9 bases are a match to TRBD1. Germline trimming cut 4 bases from V and 3 bases from J; bases unmatched to any gene: 3. This CDR3 has 13 residues. Germline loops: CDR1 SQVTM, CDR2 ANQGSEA. This CDR3 is CSVGGQGYYGYTF. The CDR3, as DNA: TGCAGCGTTGGTGGACAGGGGTACTATGGCTACACCTTC.

This clone was recorded once. The chain uses TRBV7-9 and TRBJ1-5, with 8 bases lining up with TRBD1. CDR1 SEHNR and CDR2 FQNEAQ come from the germline V gene (reference sequence). The junction had 9 bases not matched to a gene; V was cut back by 8 bases and J by 3 bases. This CDR3 contains 15 residues. The CDR3 nucleotides read TGTGCCAGCGGACCGGGACAGGACTTCAATCAGCCCCAGCATTTT. This sequence encodes CASGPGQDFNQPQHF.

The chain carries TRBV27 and TRBJ2-3; D is unresolved. CDR1 MNHEY and CDR2 SMNVEV come from the germline V gene (reference sequence). Trimming removed 4 bases at V and 2 bases at J, with 19 bases between. This CDR3 has 17 amino acids. DNA of the CDR3: TGTGCCAGCAGTTCAATGCAATGGTCGTCCTACACAGATACGCAGTATTTT. Its protein is CASSSMQWSSYTDTQYF.

This chain uses TRBV5-1 with TRBJ2-5; 11 nucleotides agree with TRBD1. The J call may be faulty, since TRBJ2-7 better matches the DNA end. The CDR3 is 15 residues long. Per germline, CDR1 SGHRS and CDR2 YFSETQ. CDR3 sequence: CASSVGTGGFHEQYF. The DNA for the CDR3 is TGCGCCAGCAGCGTCGGGACAGGGGGTTTCCACGAGCAGTACTTC.

The chain carries TRBV11-1 and TRBJ2-7; possibly TRBD2 for D (7 bases). The ends were cut back, 2 bases at V and 0 bases at J, with 14 bases in the middle. The germline V gene encodes CDR1 SGHAT and CDR2 FQDESV (reference sequence). The CDR3 extends over 16 amino acids. The CDR3 DNA reads as TGTGCCAGCAGCTTACGGGGGGCAGGGAGCTCCTACGAGCAGTACTTC. Protein sequence: CASSLRGAGSSYEQYF.

The chain combines TRBV30 with TRBJ1-2, with TRBD1 as a possible D gene (5 bases). The CDR3 covers 11 residues. Germline CDR1 is GTSNPN and CDR2 is SVGIG (reference sequence). Trimming stripped 5 bases from V and 8 bases from J, with 12 bases between. The CDR3, as DNA: TGTGCCTGGGAGACAGATTACGGCTACACCTTC. Translated: CAWETDYGYTF.

A single count supports this clone. CDR3 nucleotides: TGTGCCAGCAGCTTAGGACGGGAGGAGGTTGAAGAGACCCAGTACTTC. Translating it yields CASSLGREEVEETQYF. This rearrangement joins TRBV11-2 to TRBJ2-5, with 7 bases lining up with TRBD2. Germline V CDR1 and CDR2: SGHAT, FQNNGV. V dropped 1 base and J dropped 3; count of bases not matched to a gene: 8. CDR3 size: 16 residues.

This clone was counted at least ten times. This same CDR3 is encoded by further DNA sequences in the sample. The chain recombines TRBV7-3 with TRBJ1-1, with 9 bases aligning to TRBD1. Germline V gene data show CDR1 as SGHTA and CDR2 as FQGTGA. CDR3 size: 14 residues. V lost 3 bases to trimming and J lost 2 bases; unmatched junction nucleotides: 1. The CDR3 reads CASSLTGGNTEAFF. The DNA for the CDR3 is TGTGCCAGCAGCTTGACAGGGGGTAACACTGAAGCTTTCTTT.

The V and J genes are TRBV6-1 and TRBJ2-3; TRBD2 matches at 8 bases. The CDR3 covers 14 residues. V lost 6 bases to trimming and J lost 2 bases; unmatched junction nucleotides: 4. Germline values: CDR1 MNHNS, CDR2 SASEGT. CDR3 coding DNA: TGTGCCAGCAGCACACTAGCGGCCACAGATACGCAGTATTTT. Translation gives CASSTLAATDTQYF.

The chain carries TRBV19 and TRBJ2-3; the match to TRBD1 covers 7 bases. The CDR3 is 14 amino acids. Germline V gives CDR1 LNHDA, CDR2 SQIVND (reference sequence). Trimming at V came to 5 bases and at J to 6 bases, leaving 8 bases not matched to a gene. Written as DNA, the CDR3 is TGTGCCAGTAGTCAACAGGGGCGCCCCGATACGCAGTATTTT. It yields the protein CASSQQGRPDTQYF. The complete variable domain, with remaining parts taken from reference TRBV19 and TRBJ2-3, reads DGGITQSPKYLFRKEGQNVTLSCEQNLNHDAMYWYRQDPGQGLRLIYYSQIVNDFQKGDIAEGYSVSREKKESFPLTVTSAQKNPTAFYLCASSQQGRPDTQYFGPGTRLTVL.

The CDR3 nucleotides are TGTGCCAGCAGTCCCATGGACCCGGGACTAGCGGGAGATGAGCAGTTCTTC. Translation gives CASSPMDPGLAGDEQFF. V is TRBV28 and J is TRBJ2-1, with 14 bases fitting TRBD2. This CDR3 region has 17 residues. Trimming cost V 5 bases and J 8 bases; bases outside gene matches: 11. Germline-derived CDR1 and CDR2 are MDHEN and SYDVKM.

The chain employs TRBV10-1 and TRBJ1-2, with D unclear. In germline, CDR1 is WNHNN, CDR2 SYGVQD (reference sequence). Trimming removed 7 bases at V and 7 bases at J, with 22 bases between. The CDR3 spans 15 residues. CDR3 DNA: TGCGCCAGCACGCGATCCCACGGACCGGCGGGTGGCTACACCTTC. Protein: CASTRSHGPAGGYTF.

This chain connects TRBV4-2 to TRBJ2-7; TRBD2 matches at 9 bases. The ends lost 0 bases at V and 6 bases at J; junction bases unmatched: 12. The CDR3 is made up of 17 amino acids. The V gene's germline CDR1 is LGHNA and CDR2 YNFKEQ. The CDR3 loop is CASSQDGSGRPLFEQYF. The DNA for the CDR3 is TGTGCCAGCAGCCAAGATGGGAGCGGGAGGCCCCTCTTCGAGCAGTACTTC.

The V and J genes are TRBV5-1 and TRBJ1-2, with D unresolved. Trimming pared 1 base from V and 3 bases from J, leaving 16 bases between. Germline lookup yields CDR1 SGHRS and CDR2 YFSETQ. This CDR3 comprises 16 residues. This chain's CDR3 is CASSLYRKSEHYGYTF. CDR3 in DNA: TGCGCCAGCAGCTTGTACCGCAAGTCTGAGCACTATGGCTACACCTTC.

This chain connects TRBV21-1 to TRBJ2-2; TRBD1 is taken as the D call from the table, unchecked against the DNA. TRBV21-1 is described as a pseudogene. The CDR3 runs 19 residues. The CDR3 nucleotides read TGTGCCAGCAGCAAAGATCCCCGACAGATATCTGCGAACACCGGGGAGCTGTTTTTT. It yields the protein CASSKDPRQISANTGELFF.

This chain links TRBV19 with TRBJ2-7; 12 nucleotides align to TRBD1. This CDR3 has 15 amino acids. Germline assignment: CDR1 LNHDA and CDR2 SQIVND (reference sequence). Losses at the gene ends were 5 bases for V and 3 bases for J; bases not matched to a gene: 5. The CDR3 bases are TGTGCCAGTAGTGCGGGACAGGGGGCAGGCTACGAGCAGTACTTC. Amino acids: CASSAGQGAGYEQYF.

V gene TRBV27 combines with J gene TRBJ2-5, with TRBD2 matching over 9 bases. TRBJ2-7 explains the end of the DNA better; the J call may be wrong. The CDR3 length is 14 residues. Germline CDR1 reads MNHEY; CDR2 reads SMNVEV (reference sequence). In DNA form, the CDR3 reads TGTGCCAGCAGAAGTAGCGGGAGTACGAACGAGCAGTACTTC. Translating it yields CASRSSGSTNEQYF.

Details on this clone: The identical CDR3 is also encoded by other nucleotide sequences in the sample. This chain connects TRBV2 to TRBJ2-2; TRBD1 might be the D (6 bases). The CDR3 consists of 15 residues. Germline lookup yields CDR1 SNHLY and CDR2 FYNNEI. The V and J ends lost 9 bases and 0 bases respectively, with 14 bases between them. Here the CDR3 DNA reads TGTGCCAGTAATGAGGGACAAGCGAACACCGGGGAGCTGTTTTTT. This sequence encodes CASNEGQANTGELFF.

This chain uses TRBV4-3 with TRBJ1-2, with 7 nucleotides matching TRBD1. Germline V gene sequence: CDR1 LGHNA, CDR2 YSLEER. CDR3 length: 18 residues. With V trimmed by 2 bases and J by 8 bases, 20 bases remained unmatched. The CDR3 region is CASSQLGQGGQRKRGYTF. The CDR3 DNA follows: TGCGCCAGCAGCCAACTAGGGCAGGGGGGACAGCGAAAGCGCGGCTACACCTTC.